The T cell receptor beta chain under discussion was sequenced for a study of cytomegalovirus exposure and HLA in healthy donors. About the research overall: Within an early data release were about 90 million unique TCRs drawn from HLA-typed donors.

60 Vbeta and 13 Jbeta primers were used in PCR. TCRdb keeps only in-frame clones here, not all; method: immunoSEQ multiplex PCR. Among over 100,000 clones listed, 60% to 85% were seen once. The V end was cut by 3 bases, the J end by 0 bases, with 6 bases between. CDR1 and CDR2 from the germline V gene are LNHDA and SQIVND (reference sequence). The CDR3 extends over 14 amino acids. The TCR originated in a female donor in good health and CMV-seropositive. The chain joins TRBV19 to TRBJ1-3, with D possibly TRBD1 on 5 matching bases. The sequencing sample was made of PBMCs. Here the CDR3 DNA reads TGTGCCAGTAGTATGACAGCCTCTGGAAACACCATATATTTT. Its translation: CASSMTASGNTIYF. The full variable domain, rest sourced from reference TRBV19 and TRBJ1-3, is DGGITQSPKYLFRKEGQNVTLSCEQNLNHDAMYWYRQDPGQGLRLIYYSQIVNDFQKGDIAEGYSVSREKKESFPLTVTSAQKNPTAFYLCASSMTASGNTIYFGEGSWLTVV.